The entry below gives a single TCR beta chain sequence along with its context. The sample comes from a study of cytomegalovirus exposure and HLA in healthy donors. Study background: Tens of millions of unique TCRs from HLA-typed donors made up an early data release.

V lost 3 bases and J lost 5; bases outside the gene matches: 2. The CDR3 runs to 13 residues. CDR1 and CDR2 (germline): LNHNV, YYDKDF (reference sequence). PCR involved 60 Vbeta and 13 Jbeta primers. Some clones are missing from TCRdb's copy, which holds only in-frame ones; the method was immunoSEQ multiplex PCR. In the table there are about 130,000 clones, 81% of which are singletons. This sequence joins TRBV15 and TRBJ2-3; 7 bases are shared with TRBD1. The clonotype comes from a woman between 40 and 50 years old in good health and CMV-seropositive. Sequencing input: PBMCs. The CDR3 region is CATSSHRGDTQYF. CDR3 bases: TGTGCCACCAGCAGCCACAGGGGAGATACGCAGTATTTT.